A selection of T cell receptor beta chains follows, all from one sample in a study of blood T cell repertoires in COVID-19. The data were produced by immunoSEQ multiplex PCR, yet TCRdb's version contains in-frame clones alone and is incomplete. This repertoire shows approximately 200,000 clones, 75% to 90% found once; its top ten account for about a tenth. Material: peripheral blood. These receptors came from a human donor with active or convalescent COVID-19. The donor label of this sample is uncertain. The CDR3 runs from the conserved cysteine through the conserved F or W. D genes are given only for firm matches. The size entry is marked missing in some rows and otherwise reads once, few, many or a size class.

D gene	CDR3 length	J gene	V gene	clone size	CDR3 DNA	CDR3 protein
TRBD1	14	TRBJ1-5	TRBV27	NA	TGTGCCAGCAGTTATGGGACAGGCAATCAGCCCCAGCATTTT	CASSYGTGNQPQHF
TRBD2	14	TRBJ2-2	TRBV12-5	NA	TGTGCTAGCTCTCGGGACTATGTAACCGGGGAGCTGTTTTTT	CASSRDYVTGELFF
NA	14	TRBJ2-2	TRBV6-6	once	TGTGCCAGCAGAACCCAGGACAGCCCCGGGGAGCTGTTTTTT	CASRTQDSPGELFF
NA	15	TRBJ2-4	TRBV25-1	NA	TGTGCCAGCTCATCCACGGGGTGGGCCAAAAACATTCAGTACTTC	CASSSTGWAKNIQYF
NA	19	TRBJ2-1	TRBV6-4	NA	TGTGCCAGCAGTGACTCGGAACAGGGTTCAGAAAGCTCCTACAATGAGCAGTTCTTC	CASSDSEQGSESSYNEQFF
NA	18	TRBJ1-4	TRBV4-3	NA	TGCGCCAGCAGCCAAGAGGAAGGGCGGGTCTCAACTAATGAAAAACTGTTTTTT	CASSQEEGRVSTNEKLFF
NA	11	TRBJ1-1	TRBV2	NA	TGTGCCAGCAGTGAGCCCCGAGGGACTTTCTTT	CASSEPRGTFF
NA	13	TRBJ1-1	TRBV3-1/TRBV3-2	NA	TGTGCCAGCAGCTACAGGGTCAGGACTGAAGCTTTCTTT	CASSYRVRTEAFF
TRBD2	17	TRBJ2-3	TRBV5-1	NA	TGCGCCAGCAGCTTGTCTAGCGGGAGGCCCAGGACAGATACGCAGTATTTT	CASSLSSGRPRTDTQYF
NA	13	TRBJ1-2	TRBV10-3	NA	TGTGCCATCAGTGTCCAGGCTTCGTATGGCTACACCTTC	CAISVQASYGYTF
TRBD2	15	TRBJ2-3	TRBV7-3	NA	TGTGCCAGCACCCCGGGGGGGGCACAGAAGGATACGCAGTATTTT	CASTPGGAQKDTQYF
TRBD1	14	TRBJ2-7	TRBV28	NA	TGTGCCAGCAGTTTCAGGGGGCCCTCCTACGAGCAGTACTTC	CASSFRGPSYEQYF
NA	15	TRBJ2-4	TRBV19	few	TGTGCCAGTAGTATAGGGTACCTCGTCGGGAACATTCAGTACTTC	CASSIGYLVGNIQYF
TRBD2	18	TRBJ2-3	TRBV4-3	NA	TGCGCCAGCAGCCACCTCGGACTAGCGGGGGGGCGCACAGATACGCAGTATTTT	CASSHLGLAGGRTDTQYF
NA	15	TRBJ1-6	TRBV27	few	TGTGCCAGCAGTTCCCTCCCCACAGGTGGATCACCCCTCCACTTT	CASSSLPTGGSPLHF
NA	18	TRBJ2-3	TRBV7-9	NA	TGTGCCAGCAGCCCCATCCCCGGGGGAGGTCACCAGCCAGATACGCAGTATTTT	CASSPIPGGGHQPDTQYF
NA	15	TRBJ2-3	TRBV6-5	NA	TGTGCCAGCAGTTCCGTACAGGAAAGCACAGATACGCAGTATTTT	CASSSVQESTDTQYF
NA	20	TRBJ2-7	TRBV28	NA	TGTGCCAGCAGTTACCCCTCCATGCTTCAGGTATCTCTACAACGATACGAGCAGTACTTC	CASSYPSMLQVSLQRYEQYF
NA	16	TRBJ2-5	TRBV7-9	NA	TGTGCCAGCAGCTCAAAGAGGTCTAGGGGGCAAGAGACCCAGTACTTC	CASSSKRSRGQETQYF
NA	15	TRBJ1-6	TRBV5-1	NA	TGCGCCAGCAGCTTGGCCGCGGGTTCTAATTCACCCCTCCACTTT	CASSLAAGSNSPLHF
TRBD1	13	TRBJ2-1	TRBV30	NA	TGTGCCCTCAACCAGGGGGCCTACAATGAGCAGTTCTTC	CALNQGAYNEQFF
TRBD2	15	TRBJ2-3	TRBV6-5	NA	TGTGCCAGCAGTTACTCTCGACTAGCAACAGATACGCAGTATTTT	CASSYSRLATDTQYF